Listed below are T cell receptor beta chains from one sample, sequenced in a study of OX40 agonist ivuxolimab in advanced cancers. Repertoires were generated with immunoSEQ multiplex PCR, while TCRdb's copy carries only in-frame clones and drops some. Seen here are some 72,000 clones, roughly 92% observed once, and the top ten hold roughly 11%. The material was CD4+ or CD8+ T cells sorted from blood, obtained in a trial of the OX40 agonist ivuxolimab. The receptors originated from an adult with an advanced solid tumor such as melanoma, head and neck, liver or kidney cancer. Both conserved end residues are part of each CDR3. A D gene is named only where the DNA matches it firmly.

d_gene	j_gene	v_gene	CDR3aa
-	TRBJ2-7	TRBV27	CASSPPEGLEFSYEQYF
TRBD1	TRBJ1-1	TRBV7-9	CASSSRDSDPAEAFF
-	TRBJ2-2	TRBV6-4	CASSDSTDTGELFF
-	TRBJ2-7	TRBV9	CASSAGGGGETYEQYF
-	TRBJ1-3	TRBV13	CASSLGDQNTIYF
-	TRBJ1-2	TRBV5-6	CASSPRWAELYGYTF
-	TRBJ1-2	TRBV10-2	CASSESSGEYYGYTF
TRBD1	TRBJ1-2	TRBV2	CASSVSWDRDNYGYTF
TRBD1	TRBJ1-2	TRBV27	CASKTSGTANYGYTF
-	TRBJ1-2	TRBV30	CAWFEVFYTF
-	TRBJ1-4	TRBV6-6	CASSYPGPEKLFF
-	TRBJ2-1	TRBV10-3	CAISGTVLHYNEQFF
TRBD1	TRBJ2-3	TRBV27	CASRIGTGYPDTQYF
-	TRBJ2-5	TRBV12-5	CASGLSFGTQETQYF
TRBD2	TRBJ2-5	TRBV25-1	CASSEYISGAQQETQYF
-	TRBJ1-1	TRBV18	CASSRGRGGDTEAFF
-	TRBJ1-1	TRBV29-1	CSVDVSGKGAFF
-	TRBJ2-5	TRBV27	CASSLLGETQYF
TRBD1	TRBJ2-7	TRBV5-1	CASSPPQGAAEQYF
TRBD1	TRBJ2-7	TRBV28	CASSLGQIYEQYF
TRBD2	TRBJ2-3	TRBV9	CASSVEAKRGGSDTQYF
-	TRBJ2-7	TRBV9	CASSATPGPNYEQYF
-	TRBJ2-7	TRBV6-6	CASSDRVEEQYF
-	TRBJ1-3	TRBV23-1	CASSQGRKTGLSGNTIYF
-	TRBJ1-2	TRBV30	CAWREPQTGLGYGYTF
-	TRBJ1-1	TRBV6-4	CASSDGGNTEAFF
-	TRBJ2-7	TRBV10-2	CASSGPRTRWVVGSSYEQYF
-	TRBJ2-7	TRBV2	CASCPPRQPYSYEQYF
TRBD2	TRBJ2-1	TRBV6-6	CASSSAGGSYNEQFF
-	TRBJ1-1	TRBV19	CASSIDLSGNPEAFF
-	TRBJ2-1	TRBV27	CASSLGTHNEQFF
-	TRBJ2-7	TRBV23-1	CASNQGHGASYEQYF
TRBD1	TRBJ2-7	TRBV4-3	CASSQDRGFYEQYF
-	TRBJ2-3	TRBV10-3	CAISEGTGATDTQYF
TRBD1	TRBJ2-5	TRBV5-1	CASSLAAGGFGTQYF
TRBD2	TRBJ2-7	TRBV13	CASSLTSGGADPYEQYF
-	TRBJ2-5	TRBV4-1	CASSQVDGGFIKETQYF
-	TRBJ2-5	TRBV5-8	CASSFTVGGQETQYF
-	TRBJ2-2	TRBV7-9	CASSLIWQTNTGELFF
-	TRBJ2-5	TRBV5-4	CASSPRVGETQYF
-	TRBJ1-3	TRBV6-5	CASSYSHTIYF
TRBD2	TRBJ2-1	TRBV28	CASSSRLAGGREQFF
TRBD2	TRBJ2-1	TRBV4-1	CASSQVLAGDFEQFF
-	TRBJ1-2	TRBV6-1	CASSEQGFYGYTF
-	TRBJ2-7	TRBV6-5	CASSYSRGTYYEQYF
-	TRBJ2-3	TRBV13	CASSLGPPSTDTQYF
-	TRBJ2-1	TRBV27	CASSFGTSSYNEQFF
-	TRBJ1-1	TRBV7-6	CASSFLQGRSREAFF
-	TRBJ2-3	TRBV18	CASSPGTGPDTQYF
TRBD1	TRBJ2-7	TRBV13	CASGGGTGVQGEQYF
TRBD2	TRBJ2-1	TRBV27	CASSYGTSGRNEQFF
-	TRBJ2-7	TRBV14	CASSQDRFGREIYEQYF